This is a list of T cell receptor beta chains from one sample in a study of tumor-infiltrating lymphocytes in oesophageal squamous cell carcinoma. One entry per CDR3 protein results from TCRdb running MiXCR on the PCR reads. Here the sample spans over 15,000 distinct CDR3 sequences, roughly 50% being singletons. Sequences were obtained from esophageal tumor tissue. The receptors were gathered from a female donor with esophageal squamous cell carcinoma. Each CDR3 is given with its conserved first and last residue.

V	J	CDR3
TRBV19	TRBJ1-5	CASTGSGNQPQHF
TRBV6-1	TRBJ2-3	CASTPSTDTQYF
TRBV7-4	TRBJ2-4	CASSLLIAGASPRLAKNIQYF
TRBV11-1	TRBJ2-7	CASSLPDNEQYF
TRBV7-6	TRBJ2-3	CASSLASGGGTDTQYF
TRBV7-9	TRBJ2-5	CASSAGDQETQYF
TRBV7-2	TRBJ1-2	CASSPPKGF
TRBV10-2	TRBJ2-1	CASSASGIYNEQFF
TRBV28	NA	CASSSSDRVVHNEQFF
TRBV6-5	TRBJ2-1	CASRGTGVSYEQYF
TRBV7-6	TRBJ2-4	CASSKGGSAGVAKNIQYF
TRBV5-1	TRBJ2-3	CASSAQGIAADTQYF
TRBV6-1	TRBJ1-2	CASKEGGGLIYGYTF
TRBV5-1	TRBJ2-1	CASSLTSYYRDNEQFF
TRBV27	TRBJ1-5	CASSLVQGNNQPQHF
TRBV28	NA	CATGVGYEQFF
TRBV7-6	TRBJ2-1	CASSRTSGAYNEQFF
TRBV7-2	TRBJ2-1	CASSLDSSNNEQFF
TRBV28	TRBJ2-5	CASMLGLAPSYNEQYF
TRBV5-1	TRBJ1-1	CASSLGRGSGTEAFF
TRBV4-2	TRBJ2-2	CASSQDASGRIGELFF
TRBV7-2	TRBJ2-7	CASSSAGGLGQYF
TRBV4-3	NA	CASSQALDQNEQFF
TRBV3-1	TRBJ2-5	CASSQIAGAPETQYF
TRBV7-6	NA	CASSSTQPGLPNNEQFF
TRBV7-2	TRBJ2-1	CASSPMGAYNEQFF
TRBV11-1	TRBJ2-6	CASSSSRDRPNSGANVLTF
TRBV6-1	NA	CASSAAGLIYEQYF
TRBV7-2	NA	CASSFILTSGRANEQYF
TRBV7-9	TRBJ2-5	CASSPRAGETQYF
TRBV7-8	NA	CASSSRKKINGSYNEQFF